This TCR beta chain is from a study of T cells in Graves' hyperthyroidism and ophthalmopathy. Whole-study results and caveats: Stable hyperthyroidism and ophthalmopathy were separated using 13 V-J signatures.

Patients aged 18 to 65 had newly diagnosed hyperthyroidism that had lasted under 2 months. Clinical symptoms, serum thyroxine, TRAb, thyroid ultrasound and orbital computed tomography informed diagnoses. Researchers took RNA transcripts and amplified the TCR beta CDR3 regions from them. Initially, a first-round RT-PCR of the TCR CDR3 employed the HTBI primer set. TCRdb analysed the multiplex PCR reads with MiXCR anew, one entry per CDR3 protein. Of some 250,000 distinct CDR3 sequences listed, approximately 15% are singletons. This clonotype was seen ten or more times. What it recognizes is unknown. The sample was blood. The sequence came from a woman in her forties with Graves' hyperthyroidism that later progressed to Graves' ophthalmopathy.

The CDR3 spells CASSLGDRENQPQHF. CDR3 sequence (DNA): TGTGCCAGCAGCCTTGGGGACAGGGAGAATCAGCCCCAGCATTTT. V gene TRBV7-9 combines with J gene TRBJ1-5; 9 bases are shared with TRBD1. Germline V lookup: CDR1 SEHNR, CDR2 FQNEAQ (reference sequence). The CDR3 covers 15 residues. V dropped 5 bases and J dropped 4; count of bases not matched to a gene: 6.